Presented here are 15 T cell receptor beta chains from one specimen sequenced in a study of blood T cell repertoires in COVID-19. Profiling relied on immunoSEQ multiplex PCR, and the TCRdb table lists in-frame clones only, not all of them. Found here are some 74,000 clones, over 70% of them singletons; the top ten hold about 12%. Sequenced input: peripheral blood. Receptor source: a human donor in a cohort sampled during active COVID-19.

The CDR3 DNA is TGTGCCAGCAGCTTAGGGTCTAGCGGGGGGGCCGCAGATACGCAGTATTTT. Its protein product is CASSLGSSGGAADTQYF. This chain uses TRBV7-8 with TRBJ2-3; 12 bases agree with TRBD2. The J segment lost 4 bases and the V segment lost 1 base, leaving 6 bases of the junction unmatched. Germline V CDR1 and CDR2: SGHVS, FQNEAQ. There are 17 residues in the CDR3.

As concerns this clone: In the same sample, other DNA sequences code for this CDR3. The CDR3 coding sequence is TGTGCCAGCAGCTTAGGTGGCGGGGACACAGATACGCAGTATTTT. Translated, it gives CASSLGGGDTDTQYF. This sequence joins TRBV7-2 and TRBJ2-3; perhaps TRBD2 as D (6 bases). This CDR3 is built from 15 residues. Trimming shortened V by 1 base and J by 2 bases, and 10 bases separated the two germline ends. Germline V gene sequence: CDR1 SGHTA, CDR2 FQGNSA.

This clone was observed a few times. The rearrangement uses TRBV6-6 and TRBJ1-6; weak D call: TRBD1 (6 bases). V lost 2 bases, J lost 7 bases, and 9 bases lay in between. Germline V gene data show CDR1 as MNHNY and CDR2 as SVGAGI (reference sequence). The CDR3 is 14 residues long. The CDR3 sequence: CASSYAGANSPLHF. CDR3 in DNA: TGTGCCAGCAGTTACGCAGGGGCGAATTCACCCCTCCACTTT.

V and J are TRBV6-5 and TRBJ1-5, with a tentative D call TRBD1 (6 bases). V dropped 7 bases and J dropped 2 bases, with 12 bases sitting between them. The CDR3 is made up of 14 amino acids. Germline CDR1 MNHEY, CDR2 SVGAGI. DNA of the CDR3: TGTGCCAGCACCTCAGCAGGGGGCAATCAGCCCCAGCATTTT. Encoded protein: CASTSAGGNQPQHF.

V is TRBV11-2 and J is TRBJ2-1, with no clear D. The CDR3 runs to 11 residues. V was shortened by 5 bases and J by 6 bases, with 5 bases between the two germline ends. Looked up from germline, CDR1 is SGHAT and CDR2 is FQNNGV. DNA for the CDR3: TGTGCCAGCAGCCCCCTCAATGAGCAGTTCTTC. Its translation is CASSPLNEQFF.

The chain is built from TRBV28 and TRBJ2-1; 12 bases fit TRBD1. The CDR3 has 16 residues. Germline loops: CDR1 MDHEN, CDR2 SYDVKM. V gave up 4 bases and J gave up 6 bases; unmatched junction bases: 7. The CDR3 spells CASSSAGTGGFNEQFF. The CDR3 DNA is TGTGCCAGCAGTTCAGCCGGGACAGGGGGCTTCAATGAGCAGTTCTTC.

The chain has TRBV28 and TRBJ1-3; no firm D call. The CDR3 covers 14 residues. Trimming shortened V by 6 bases and J by 4 bases, and 13 bases separated the two germline ends. Looked up from germline, CDR1 is MDHEN and CDR2 is SYDVKM. CDR3 protein: CASSPGIAGNTIYF. For the CDR3, the DNA is TGTGCCAGCAGCCCTGGCATCGCCGGAAACACCATATATTTT.

This clone was seen a handful of times. V gene TRBV27 combines with J gene TRBJ1-6, with TRBD1 identical over 11 bases. This CDR3 spans 16 amino acids. From germline, CDR1 is MNHEY and CDR2 SMNVEV (reference sequence). The J segment lost 10 bases and the V segment lost 5 bases, leaving 10 bases of the junction unmatched. CDR3 region: CASSGTGGVVASPLHF. The CDR3, as DNA: TGTGCCAGCAGTGGGACAGGGGGTGTCGTTGCGTCACCCCTCCACTTT.

The genes are TRBV11-2 and TRBJ2-7, with 7 bases fitting TRBD1. Germline values: CDR1 SGHAT, CDR2 FQNNGV. V shed 2 bases and J 2 bases; nucleotides not matched to a gene: 0. The CDR3 runs 13 residues. The CDR3 reads CASSLRGPYEQYF. Here the CDR3 DNA reads TGTGCCAGCAGCTTAAGGGGGCCCTACGAGCAGTACTTC.

The chain links TRBV11-3 to TRBJ1-2, with 10 bases lining up with TRBD1. The germline CDR1 and CDR2 sequences are SGHNT and YENEEA. V gave up 1 base and J gave up 3 bases; unmatched junction bases: 2. The CDR3 is 15 residues long. The CDR3 DNA reads TGTGCCAGCAGCTTAGCGGGACAGGGGCACTATGGCTACACCTTC. Amino acids: CASSLAGQGHYGYTF.

This clone has a handful of counts. The chain has TRBV7-2 and TRBJ2-3; no firm D call. Germline V gives CDR1 SGHTA, CDR2 FQGNSA. The ends were cut back, 0 bases at V and 4 bases at J, with 14 bases in the middle. There are 16 residues in the CDR3. This chain's CDR3 is CASSLAYYGSADTQYF. CDR3 coding DNA: TGTGCCAGCAGCTTAGCCTACTACGGCTCGGCAGATACGCAGTATTTT.

The gene calls are TRBV6-4 and TRBJ2-2, with 10 bases that match TRBD2. Germline V lookup: CDR1 MRHNA, CDR2 SNTAGT. Trimming cost V 7 bases and J 5 bases; bases outside gene matches: 4. This CDR3 is built from 14 residues. CDR3 in DNA: TGTGCCAGCAAGATACTAGCGGGGACCGGGGAGCTGTTTTTT. It is translated as CASKILAGTGELFF.

This clone has just a few counts. The genes are TRBV27 and TRBJ2-2; 11 nucleotides align to TRBD1. This CDR3 is 14 amino acids long. The germline V gene encodes CDR1 MNHEY and CDR2 SMNVEV (reference sequence). J gave up 6 bases and V 7 bases, and 4 bases lay outside the gene matches. Here the CDR3 reads CASTPDRGPGELFF. The CDR3 DNA reads TGTGCCAGCACCCCGGACAGGGGGCCCGGGGAGCTGTTTTTT.

The chain combines TRBV5-8 with TRBJ1-5, with no clear D. CDR1 is SGHTS, CDR2 YDEGEE, per germline. This CDR3 is built from 15 residues. V shed 2 bases and J shed 7 bases, with 16 bases lying between them. The CDR3 DNA reads TGTGCCAGCAGCTTCCCGGGATCAATTGGCCAGCCCCAGCATTTT. Translating it yields CASSFPGSIGQPQHF.

The CDR3 region has the DNA TGCGCCAGCAGCAGGGGACAGGGGGCGATTAATGAAAAACTGTTTTTT. Encoded protein: CASSRGQGAINEKLFF. J is TRBJ1-4 and V is TRBV4-1; 12 bases match TRBD1. Trimming cost V 5 bases and J 4 bases; bases outside gene matches: 5. Germline loops: CDR1 MGHRA, CDR2 YSYEKL. This CDR3 region has 16 residues.